A selection of T cell receptor beta chains follows, all from one sample in a study of T cell changes during pregnancy in multiple sclerosis. Using immunoSEQ multiplex PCR, the repertoire was profiled, and TCRdb retains in-frame clones only, with some absent. The sample records about 70,000 clones, roughly nine tenths being singletons. The input for sequencing was peripheral blood, taken in the second trimester of pregnancy. These receptors all stem from a female donor in good health, enrolled as a control in a pregnancy study. CDR3s include the opening cysteine and the closing phenylalanine or tryptophan. A D gene is named only where the DNA matches it firmly. A clone size is listed for some rows: how often the clone was seen (once, few, many), or a class if it is expanded.

TGTGCCATCGCTCCGGGACAGGGAGAAGAGACCCAGTACTTC,CAIAPGQGEETQYF,TRBV10-3,TRBD1,TRBJ2-5,once
TGTGCCAGCACCAACGGGAGGGGATATGGCTACACCTTC,CASTNGRGYGYTF,TRBV6-5,.,TRBJ1-2,.
TGCGCCAGCAGCTTGATTCCCGCAAGCTCTACAGATACGCAGTATTTT,CASSLIPASSTDTQYF,TRBV5-1,.,TRBJ2-3,.
TGCGCCAGCAGCCCACCCGGGGGGAACTATGGCTACACCTTC,CASSPPGGNYGYTF,TRBV4-3,.,TRBJ1-2,.
TGCGCCAGCAGCCAAGAGGGGGGCTCTGGAAACACCATATATTTT,CASSQEGGSGNTIYF,TRBV4-3,.,TRBJ1-3,.
TGTGCCAGTAGCCTCGGGACAGGGTTTAAGGACGAGCAGTACTTC,CASSLGTGFKDEQYF,TRBV19,TRBD1,TRBJ2-7,medium-sized
TGTGCCAGCAGCGTAGGAGAGTCCCAAGAGACCCAGTACTTC,CASSVGESQETQYF,TRBV9,.,TRBJ2-5,.
TGTGCCAGCAGCTCGGGAGCGGGGGCCCCCTACGAGCAGTACTTC,CASSSGAGAPYEQYF,TRBV7-2,TRBD2,TRBJ2-7,.
TGTGCCAGCAGCTTACAGGACAGCTACTATGGCTACACCTTC,CASSLQDSYYGYTF,TRBV7-8,.,TRBJ1-2,.
TGTGCCACCAGCAGAGAAGCATTTCAGCCCCAGCATTTT,CATSREAFQPQHF,TRBV15,.,TRBJ1-5,.
TGTGCCAGCAGTTACTCAGGACAGCAGAACACTGAAGCTTTCTTT,CASSYSGQQNTEAFF,TRBV6-6,.,TRBJ1-1,.
TGCAGCGTTCTAGCTCACGCTGGTGAGCAGTTCTTC,CSVLAHAGEQFF,TRBV29-1,.,TRBJ2-1,.
TGTGCCAGCAGTGAAGGGGTAAACAGGGCAACTGGCTACACCTTC,CASSEGVNRATGYTF,TRBV25-1,.,TRBJ1-2,.
TGCGCCAGCAGCTTGCCCACAGGGACGAACACTGAAGCTTTCTTT,CASSLPTGTNTEAFF,TRBV5-1,.,TRBJ1-1,.
TGTGCCAGCAGCTTAGGACCGGGACTGAGCTATGGCTACACCTTC,CASSLGPGLSYGYTF,TRBV7-9,.,TRBJ1-2,.
TGTGCCAGCAGCCAAGGGAGGGTGGCTAACTATGGCTACACCTTC,CASSQGRVANYGYTF,TRBV14,.,TRBJ1-2,.
TGTGCCAGCAGCGTATACGGGGGGGCCTCAGATACGCAGTATTTT,CASSVYGGASDTQYF,TRBV9,TRBD2,TRBJ2-3,.
TGTGCCAGCTCAGCGGACAGGGGAAATTCCAGGGGCTACACCTTC,CASSADRGNSRGYTF,TRBV18,TRBD1,TRBJ1-2,.
TGCGCCAGCAGCCAAGTTGGGTTGGAGGAAAAACTGTTTTTT,CASSQVGLEEKLFF,TRBV4-3,.,TRBJ1-4,.
TGCGCCAGCAGCTTCGGCGGGTTAGCCAAAAACATTCAGTACTTC,CASSFGGLAKNIQYF,TRBV5-1,.,TRBJ2-4,.
TGTGCCAGCAGCTTGGGGCCGGGGGGCGATCACTATGGCTACACCTTC,CASSLGPGGDHYGYTF,TRBV11-2,.,TRBJ1-2,.